What follows describes a single T cell receptor beta chain. These data come from a study of cytomegalovirus exposure and HLA in healthy donors. Primers included in the PCR were 60 Vbeta and 13 Jbeta primers. Some clones are missing from TCRdb's copy, which holds only in-frame ones; the method was immunoSEQ multiplex PCR. The sample holds 85,000 to 100,000 clones, under 80% seen once. CDR1 and CDR2 from the germline V gene are MGHRA and YSYEKL. The CDR3 covers 17 residues. Unmatched junction bases numbered 9, after V lost 3 bases and J lost 3 bases. V and J are TRBV4-1 and TRBJ2-3, with TRBD2 identical over 10 bases. The sequenced material came from PBMCs. The sequence derives from a man between 45 and 60 years old in good health and CMV-seropositive. The CDR3 here is CASSHINSGGLTDTQYF. CDR3 nucleotide sequence: TGCGCCAGCAGCCACATAAATAGCGGGGGGTTAACAGATACGCAGTATTTT.